Below, 31 T cell receptor beta chains from the same sample are listed, as sequenced in a study of T cells in Graves' hyperthyroidism and ophthalmopathy. Amplified regions were TCR beta CDR3 sequences from RNA transcripts. A first-round RT-PCR of the TCR CDR3 used the HTBI primer set. TCRdb analysed the multiplex PCR reads with MiXCR anew, one entry per CDR3 protein. The data contain a few hundred thousand distinct CDR3 sequences, approximately 19% of them singletons. The sequenced sample consisted of blood. These receptors were collected from a woman aged 18-29 years with Graves' hyperthyroidism.

Concerning this clonotype: A read error is possible here, since a much larger clone lies one base away. This sequence joins TRBV9 and TRBJ2-2; D gene uncertain. V was cut by 0 bases and J by 1 base, with 4 bases left in between. The CDR3 has 14 residues. CDR1 and CDR2 (germline): SGDLS, YYNGEE. CDR3 region: CASSVDGNTGELFF. Here the CDR3 DNA reads TGTGCCAGCAGCGTAGACGGGAACACCGGGGAGCTGTTTTTT.

This clonotype was seen repeatedly, ten times or more. The chain uses TRBV14 and TRBJ2-4, with D hard to call. V lost 4 bases and J lost 6, with 10 bases in between. This CDR3 has 13 residues. CDR1 is SGHDN and CDR2 is FVKESK in the germline V gene. CDR3 DNA: TGTGCCAGCAGCCCCCCAGGCCTAAACATTCAGTACTTC. Translation: CASSPPGLNIQYF.

This rearrangement joins TRBV6-5 to TRBJ2-7, with TRBD1 matching 9 bases. Losses at the gene ends were 2 bases for V and 4 bases for J; bases not matched to a gene: 3. Germline V gene sequence: CDR1 MNHEY, CDR2 SVGAGI. The CDR3 is made up of 14 amino acids. CDR3 region: CASSYAGQGYEQYF. For the CDR3, the DNA is TGTGCCAGCAGTTACGCAGGACAGGGGTACGAGCAGTACTTC.

This clonotype was counted at least ten times. The chain links TRBV28 to TRBJ2-7; TRBD1 aligns across 8 bases. There are 14 residues in the CDR3. Per the germline V gene, CDR1 is MDHEN and CDR2 is SYDVKM. V lost 7 bases and J lost 5; bases outside the gene matches: 10. The CDR3 here is CASTPRDRSNEQYF. CDR3 bases: TGTGCCAGCACACCCCGGGACAGGTCCAACGAGCAGTACTTC.

The table lists this clonotype with many counts. J is TRBJ1-1 and V is TRBV12-3 or TRBV12-4; D remains ambiguous. Trimming took off 6 bases at V and 12 bases at J, with 20 bases between the two ends. The CDR3 has 13 residues. CDR3 sequence (DNA): TGTGCCAGCAGACCTGGGCAGGATGGGCTGACTTTCTTT. Protein product: CASRPGQDGLTFF.

This clonotype was seen ten or more times. This sequence joins TRBV20-1 and TRBJ1-1; D ambiguous. The germline CDR1 and CDR2 sequences are DFQATT and SNEGSKA (reference sequence). The CDR3 covers 13 residues. Trimming left V 3 bases short and J 5 bases short, with 13 bases between. This CDR3 is CSASRTSETEAFF. The DNA of the CDR3 is TGCAGTGCTAGCCGGACCTCGGAAACTGAAGCTTTCTTT.

The chain has TRBV11-3 and TRBJ1-2, with D perhaps TRBD1 (5 bases). The CDR3 runs to 15 residues. Germline CDR1 SGHNT, CDR2 YENEEA. V dropped 0 bases and J dropped 7 bases, with 15 bases sitting between them. The CDR3 loop is CASSLEGVGFFGYTF. In DNA, the CDR3 is TGTGCCAGCAGCTTAGAAGGGGTCGGGTTTTTTGGCTACACCTTC.

This clonotype has ten or more counts. The chain uses TRBV30 and TRBJ2-5; TRBD2 aligns across 12 bases. Germline V gene data show CDR1 as GTSNPN and CDR2 as SVGIG (reference sequence). The CDR3 length is 16 residues. V gave up 4 bases and J gave up 1 base; unmatched junction bases: 7. As DNA, the CDR3 is TGTGCCTGGAATTCCGGGACTAGCGGGTTCCAAGAGACCCAGTACTTC. Encoded protein: CAWNSGTSGFQETQYF.

The sample holds many counts of this clonotype. The gene calls are TRBV6-2 or TRBV6-3 and TRBJ1-2; maybe TRBD1 (5 bases). Trimming shortened V by 0 bases and J by 4 bases, and 12 bases separated the two germline ends. CDR1 is MNHEY, CDR2 SVGEGT, per germline. The CDR3 has 15 residues. The CDR3 reads CASSYSSDSIYGYTF. CDR3 bases: TGTGCCAGCAGTTACTCGTCCGACAGCATCTATGGCTACACCTTC.

This rearrangement joins TRBV6-1 to TRBJ1-1; TRBD1 is a possible D gene (6 bases). V gave up 7 bases and J gave up 8 bases, with 11 bases separating them. This CDR3 has 11 amino acids. The germline V gene encodes CDR1 MNHNS and CDR2 SASEGT. The CDR3 loop reads CASTSQGEAFF. The CDR3 region has the DNA TGTGCCAGCACGTCACAGGGCGAAGCTTTCTTT.

This clonotype was observed many times. The chain joins TRBV28 to TRBJ1-1; TRBD1 agrees at 7 bases. This CDR3 is built from 17 residues. V lost 3 bases, J lost 1 base, and 11 bases stayed unmatched. Germline V gives CDR1 MDHEN, CDR2 SYDVKM. CDR3 residues: CASSFLGRGDQNTEAFF. CDR3 nucleotide sequence: TGTGCCAGCAGTTTTCTAGGCAGGGGGGACCAGAACACTGAAGCTTTCTTT.

This clonotype was counted ten times or more. The chain combines TRBV20-1 with TRBJ1-1, with TRBD1 identical over 7 bases. This CDR3 is 12 amino acids long. Germline loops: CDR1 DFQATT, CDR2 SNEGSKA (reference sequence). After removal of 4 bases from V and 4 bases from J, the junction contained 3 bases not matched to a gene. The CDR3, as DNA: TGCAGTGCTAAGGGGGCTACCACTGAAGCTTTCTTT. As protein: CSAKGATTEAFF.

This clonotype was detected ten times or more. The J gene is TRBJ1-2, the V gene TRBV6-5; D is uncertain. This CDR3 region has 14 residues. Trimming removed 0 bases at V and 0 bases at J, with 5 bases between. CDR1 is MNHEY and CDR2 is SVGAGI in the germline V gene. CDR3 nucleotides: TGTGCCAGCAGTTACTCGAGGGCTAACTATGGCTACACCTTC. It translates to CASSYSRANYGYTF.

The chain joins TRBV10-1 to TRBJ2-5; a possible D gene is TRBD1 (5 bases). The germline V gene has CDR1 WNHNN and CDR2 SYGVQD (reference sequence). With 7 bases removed from V and 2 bases from J, the gap between germline ends came to 14 bases. The CDR3 is 14 amino acids. The CDR3 is CASKRWQGQETQYF. The CDR3 region has the DNA TGCGCCAGCAAGAGGTGGCAGGGACAAGAGACCCAGTACTTC.

This clonotype was seen at least ten times. The chain recombines TRBV2 with TRBJ2-5; 7 positions match TRBD2. CDR3 length equals 16 residues. The junction had 16 bases not matched to a gene; V was cut back by 7 bases and J by 5 bases. Germline assignment: CDR1 SNHLY and CDR2 FYNNEI. CDR3 in amino acids: CASNPRTRTLRETQYF. CDR3 in DNA: TGTGCCAGCAATCCCCGGACTAGAACGCTTAGGGAGACCCAGTACTTC.

This clonotype was seen at least ten times. V gene TRBV29-1 combines with J gene TRBJ2-2; 7 bases map to TRBD1. V was clipped by 7 bases and J by 6 bases; unmatched bases: 20. Per the germline V gene, CDR1 is SQVTM and CDR2 is ANQGSEA. CDR3 length equals 17 residues. The CDR3 DNA reads TGCAGCGCCTCCCCGACAGGGTATCTCGACAGGGCCGGGGAGCTGTTTTTT. Amino acid sequence: CSASPTGYLDRAGELFF.

There are many counts of this clonotype. The chain joins TRBV29-1 to TRBJ1-1; D is unclear. The V end lost 4 bases, the J end lost 0 bases, and 9 bases lay between the germline ends. Germline CDR1 SQVTM, CDR2 ANQGSEA. CDR3 length: 13 residues. CDR3 in amino acids: CSVGGLLNTEAFF. CDR3 sequence (DNA): TGCAGCGTTGGCGGACTGCTGAACACTGAAGCTTTCTTT.

This clonotype was observed many times. The chain combines TRBV9 with TRBJ2-2, with D possibly TRBD2 on 6 matching bases. The V and J ends lost 3 bases and 3 bases respectively, with 18 bases between them. The germline V gene encodes CDR1 SGDLS and CDR2 YYNGEE. The CDR3 totals 17 residues. Here the CDR3 DNA reads TGTGCCAGCAGCGCCACCCGTGGGAGGCAACACACCGGGGAGCTGTTTTTT. Its protein product is CASSATRGRQHTGELFF. Full variable domain (missing parts from reference TRBV9 and TRBJ2-2): DSGVTQTPKHLITATGQRVTLRCSPRSGDLSVYWYQQSLDQGLQFLIQYYNGEERAKGNILERFSAQQFPDLHSELNLSSLELGDSALYFCASSATRGRQHTGELFFGEGSRLTVL.

This clonotype was counted at least ten times. V is TRBV3-1 and J is TRBJ1-1; 7 bases align to TRBD1. The CDR3 spans 17 residues. V was clipped by 0 bases and J by 1 base; unmatched bases: 8. Germline CDR1 LGHDT, CDR2 YNNKEL (reference sequence). CDR3 coding DNA: TGTGCCAGCAGCCAAGAATCTACAGGGGCACCGAACACTGAAGCTTTCTTT. It yields the protein CASSQESTGAPNTEAFF.

The chain has TRBV6-2 or TRBV6-3 and TRBJ1-5; D is uncertain. The CDR3 has 13 amino acids. The ends were cut back, 0 bases at V and 6 bases at J, with 6 bases in the middle. Germline V gives CDR1 MNHEY, CDR2 SVGEGT. As DNA, the CDR3 is TGTGCCAGCAGTTACTCGACGCCTCAGCCCCAGCATTTT. Protein sequence: CASSYSTPQPQHF.

This clonotype was recorded at least ten times. This chain connects TRBV5-5 to TRBJ1-1; no reliable D call. V was pared by 0 bases and J by 6 bases, with 9 bases between. The CDR3 covers 13 residues. Germline V gives CDR1 SGHKS, CDR2 YYEKEE (reference sequence). CDR3 DNA: TGTGCCAGCAGCTTGGCCCGGCGATCTGAAGCTTTCTTT. This encodes CASSLARRSEAFF.

The gene calls are TRBV19 and TRBJ1-3; D gene unclear. The CDR3 runs 15 residues. The V end was cut by 7 bases, the J end by 0 bases, with 13 bases between. The V gene's germline CDR1 is LNHDA and CDR2 SQIVND (reference sequence). This CDR3 reads CASTDGRLSGNTIYF. CDR3 sequence (DNA): TGTGCCAGTACGGACGGCCGGCTCTCTGGAAACACCATATATTTT.

This clonotype has ten or more counts. This chain connects TRBV7-4 to TRBJ2-5, with unresolved D. V lost 4 bases and J lost 11, with 14 bases in between. CDR3 length equals 12 residues. From germline, CDR1 is SGHVT and CDR2 SQSDAQ. The CDR3 DNA reads TGTGCCAGCAGCTCCCTGACTGGAACACAGTACTTC. Amino acid sequence: CASSSLTGTQYF.

This clonotype was seen more than once but under ten times. The chain has TRBV12-3 or TRBV12-4 and TRBJ1-5; D perhaps matches TRBD1 (5 bases). This CDR3 has 14 amino acids. Deletions cut 5 bases from V and 7 bases from J, with 15 bases between. Written as DNA, the CDR3 is TGTGCCAGCAGTCCCGACGGGACGGACCAGCCCCAGCATTTT. It is translated as CASSPDGTDQPQHF.

The table lists this clonotype with many counts. This chain connects TRBV6-4 to TRBJ1-1, with D uncertain. CDR3 length: 20 amino acids. Deletions cut 4 bases from V and 1 base from J, with 28 bases between. The germline CDR1 and CDR2 sequences are MRHNA and SNTAGT. CDR3 amino acids: CASSVGFWTQSRVRNTEAFF. The CDR3 DNA reads as TGTGCCAGCAGTGTTGGCTTTTGGACCCAATCAAGGGTCAGGAACACTGAAGCTTTCTTT.

In its sample, this clonotype was seen many times. This chain joins TRBV27 and TRBJ1-2; D might be TRBD1 (5 bases). The germline V gene has CDR1 MNHEY and CDR2 SMNVEV (reference sequence). Trimming removed 2 bases from V and 8 bases from J, with 15 bases in between. The CDR3 runs 14 residues. The CDR3 sequence is CASSLSPTDIGYTF. In DNA, the CDR3 is TGTGCCAGCAGTTTAAGTCCGACGGACATCGGCTACACCTTC.

The chain joins TRBV9 to TRBJ2-7, with 7 positions matching TRBD2. The CDR3 is made up of 15 amino acids. Trimming at V came to 4 bases and at J to 3 bases, leaving 10 bases not matched to a gene. CDR1 is SGDLS, CDR2 YYNGEE, per germline. CDR3 DNA: TGTGCCAGCAGCATGTCGGGGGGAGGGGACTACGAGCAGTACTTC. Translating it yields CASSMSGGGDYEQYF.

The gene calls are TRBV5-1 and TRBJ2-5; TRBD2 aligns across 8 bases. V lost 2 bases to trimming and J lost 2 bases; unmatched junction nucleotides: 11. Germline V gene lookup returns CDR1 SGHRS and CDR2 YFSETQ. The CDR3 runs 17 residues. The CDR3: CASSFFWAGGQQETQYF. In DNA, the CDR3 is TGCGCCAGCAGCTTCTTCTGGGCGGGGGGCCAACAAGAGACCCAGTACTTC.

This clonotype was recorded many times. A read error may account for a junction end that differs from germline. V and J are TRBV7-3 and TRBJ2-7; D call uncertain. The germline V gene has CDR1 SGHTA and CDR2 FQGTGA. The CDR3 length is 14 residues. The CDR3 loop is CAGVWVISEYGQYF. For the CDR3, the DNA is TGTGCCGGAGTTTGGGTAATTTCTGAATACGGGCAGTACTTC.

This clonotype was detected ten times or more. The chain joins TRBV24-1 to TRBJ1-1; D is unclear. CDR3 length: 12 residues. Per germline, CDR1 KGHDR and CDR2 SFDVKD. With 5 bases removed from V and 0 bases from J, the gap between germline ends came to 3 bases. The CDR3 sequence: CATSGMNTEAFF. CDR3 in DNA: TGTGCCACCAGTGGAATGAACACTGAAGCTTTCTTT.

This clonotype has a count of ten or more. This rearrangement joins TRBV6-2 or TRBV6-3 to TRBJ1-1; D gene unclear. From germline, CDR1 is MNHEY and CDR2 SVGEGT. V shed 0 bases and J shed 1 base, with 3 bases lying between them. There are 13 residues in the CDR3. The CDR3 loop reads CASSYSQNTEAFF. CDR3 nucleotides: TGTGCCAGCAGTTACTCACAGAACACTGAAGCTTTCTTT.